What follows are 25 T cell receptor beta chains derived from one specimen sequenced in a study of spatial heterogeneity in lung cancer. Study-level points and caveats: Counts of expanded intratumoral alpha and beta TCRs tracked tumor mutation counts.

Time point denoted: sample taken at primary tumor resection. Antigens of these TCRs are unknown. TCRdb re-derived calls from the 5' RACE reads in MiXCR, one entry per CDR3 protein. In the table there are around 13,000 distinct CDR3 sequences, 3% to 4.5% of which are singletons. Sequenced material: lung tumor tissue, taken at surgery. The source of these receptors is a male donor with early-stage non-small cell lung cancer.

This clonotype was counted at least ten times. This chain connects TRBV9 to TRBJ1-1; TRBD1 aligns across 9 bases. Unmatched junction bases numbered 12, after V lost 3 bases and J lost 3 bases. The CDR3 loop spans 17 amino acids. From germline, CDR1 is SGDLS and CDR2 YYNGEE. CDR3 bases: TGTGCCAGCAGCGCCTCCGGGACAGGGCAATGTCACACTGAAGCTTTCTTT. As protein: CASSASGTGQCHTEAFF.

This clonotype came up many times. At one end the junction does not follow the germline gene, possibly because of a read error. As DNA, the CDR3 is TGTGCCAGCAGTAAAGCGGGCCAAGAGACCCAGTACTTC. Translation gives CASSKAGQETQYF. This chain connects TRBV2 to TRBJ2-5; a possible D gene is TRBD2 (6 bases). The CDR3 is made up of 13 amino acids. Germline assignment: CDR1 SNHLY and CDR2 FYNNEI.

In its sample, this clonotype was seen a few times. In DNA, the CDR3 is TGTGCCTGGAGTTCGGACGGGTGCACAGATACGCAGTATTTT. Amino acids: CAWSSDGCTDTQYF. V and J are TRBV30 and TRBJ2-3; no clear D. Germline V gene sequence: CDR1 GTSNPN, CDR2 SVGIG (reference sequence). The CDR3 is 14 residues long. The V and J ends lost 2 bases and 1 base respectively, with 10 bases between them. The full variable domain, rest sourced from reference TRBV30 and TRBJ2-3, is SQTIHQWPATLVQPVGSPLSLECTVEGTSNPNLYWYRQAAGRGLQLLFYSVGIGQISSEVPQNLSASRPQDRQFILSSKKLLLSDSGFYLCAWSSDGCTDTQYFGPGTRLTVL.

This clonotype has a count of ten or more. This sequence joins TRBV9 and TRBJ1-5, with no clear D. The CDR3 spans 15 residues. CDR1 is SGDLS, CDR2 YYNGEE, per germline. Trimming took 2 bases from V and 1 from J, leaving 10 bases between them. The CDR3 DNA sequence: TGTGCCAGCAGCGTTTCTTCGGGGAGCAATCAGCCCCAGCATTTT. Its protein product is CASSVSSGSNQPQHF.

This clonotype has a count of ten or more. CDR3 amino acids: CASEPENRNEKLFF. The CDR3 DNA is TGTGCCAGCGAGCCTGAGAACCGAAATGAAAAACTGTTTTTT. The chain carries TRBV2 and TRBJ1-4; the D is unclear. The CDR3 has 14 residues. Germline CDR1 and CDR2: SNHLY and FYNNEI. V was clipped by 8 bases and J by 5 bases, with 15 bases between them.

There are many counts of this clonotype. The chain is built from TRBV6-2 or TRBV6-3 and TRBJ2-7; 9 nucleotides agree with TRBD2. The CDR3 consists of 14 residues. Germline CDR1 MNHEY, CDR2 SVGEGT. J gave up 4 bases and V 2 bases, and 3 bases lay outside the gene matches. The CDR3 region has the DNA TGTGCCAGCAGTTACCGTCTAGCGGGGTACGAGCAGTACTTC. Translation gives CASSYRLAGYEQYF.

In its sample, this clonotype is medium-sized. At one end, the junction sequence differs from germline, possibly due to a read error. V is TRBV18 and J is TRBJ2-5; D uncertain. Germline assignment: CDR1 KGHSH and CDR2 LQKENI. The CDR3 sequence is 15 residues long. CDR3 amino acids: CASSPTPNSQEIQYF. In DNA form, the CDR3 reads TGTGCCAGCTCACCAACGCCCAACTCCCAAGAGATCCAGTACTTC.

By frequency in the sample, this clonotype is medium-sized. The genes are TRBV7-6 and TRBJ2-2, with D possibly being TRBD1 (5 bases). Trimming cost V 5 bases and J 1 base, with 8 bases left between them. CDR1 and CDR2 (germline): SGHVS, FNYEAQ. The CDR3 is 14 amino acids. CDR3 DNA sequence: TGTGCCAGCAGCCCAACAGGGAACACCGGGGAGCTGTTTTTT. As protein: CASSPTGNTGELFF.

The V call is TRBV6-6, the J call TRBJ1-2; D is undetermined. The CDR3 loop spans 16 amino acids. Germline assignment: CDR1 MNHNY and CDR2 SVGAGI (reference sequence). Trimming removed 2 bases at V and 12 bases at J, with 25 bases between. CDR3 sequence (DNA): TGTGCCAGCAGTTACCCTAACCAGGATGGCACAAAGGGCGACACCTTC. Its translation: CASSYPNQDGTKGDTF.

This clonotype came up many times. For the CDR3, the DNA is TGTGCCAGCAGTTTTGGTGGCACAGCCTCCTACGAGCAGTACTTC. It codes for CASSFGGTASYEQYF. V and J are TRBV5-6 and TRBJ2-7; D remains ambiguous. V gave up 5 bases and J gave up 0 bases, with 15 bases separating them. This CDR3 is 15 amino acids long. Germline V CDR1 and CDR2: SGHDT, YYEEEE. The full variable domain, in which reference TRBV5-6 and TRBJ2-7 provide the parts outside the CDR3, is DAGVTQSPTHLIKTRGQQVTLRCSPKSGHDTVSWYQQALGQGPQFIFQYYEEEERQRGNFPDRFSGHQFPNYSSELNVNALLLGDSALYLCASSFGGTASYEQYFGPGTRLTVT.

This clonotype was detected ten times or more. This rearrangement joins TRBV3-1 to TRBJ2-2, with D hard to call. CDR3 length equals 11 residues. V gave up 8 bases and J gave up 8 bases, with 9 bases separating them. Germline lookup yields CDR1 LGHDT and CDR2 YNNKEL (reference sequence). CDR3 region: CASGWVGELFF. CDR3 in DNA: TGTGCCAGCGGATGGGTGGGGGAGCTGTTTTTT.

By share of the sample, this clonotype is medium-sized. DNA of the CDR3: TGTGCCAGTAGTATCGGGAGCACCGGGGAGCTGTTTTTT. Amino acid sequence: CASSIGSTGELFF. The J gene is TRBJ2-2, the V gene TRBV19; TRBD2 is a possible D gene (6 bases). This CDR3 contains 13 residues. The germline V and J ends were trimmed by 3 bases and 4 bases, with 6 bases remaining between them. CDR1 and CDR2 (germline): LNHDA, SQIVND (reference sequence).

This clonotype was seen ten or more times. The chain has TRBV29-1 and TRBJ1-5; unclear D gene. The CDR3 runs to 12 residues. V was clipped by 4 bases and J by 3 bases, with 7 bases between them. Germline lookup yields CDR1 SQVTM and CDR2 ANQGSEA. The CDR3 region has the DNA TGCAGCGTTGGGGGATTCAATCAGCCCCAGCATTTT. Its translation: CSVGGFNQPQHF.

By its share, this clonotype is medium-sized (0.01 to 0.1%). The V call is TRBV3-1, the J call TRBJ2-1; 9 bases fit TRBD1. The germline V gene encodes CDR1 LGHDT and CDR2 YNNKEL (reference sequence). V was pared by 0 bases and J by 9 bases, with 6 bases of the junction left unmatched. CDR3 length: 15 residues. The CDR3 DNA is TGTGCCAGCAGCCAAGAACAGGGGGCTCAGAGTGAGCAGTTCTTC. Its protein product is CASSQEQGAQSEQFF.

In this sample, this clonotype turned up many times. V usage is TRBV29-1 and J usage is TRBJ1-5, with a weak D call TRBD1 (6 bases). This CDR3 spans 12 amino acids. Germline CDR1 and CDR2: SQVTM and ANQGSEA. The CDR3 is CSAGVKNQPQHF. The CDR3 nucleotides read TGCTCCGCAGGGGTAAAAAACCAGCCCCAGCATTTT.

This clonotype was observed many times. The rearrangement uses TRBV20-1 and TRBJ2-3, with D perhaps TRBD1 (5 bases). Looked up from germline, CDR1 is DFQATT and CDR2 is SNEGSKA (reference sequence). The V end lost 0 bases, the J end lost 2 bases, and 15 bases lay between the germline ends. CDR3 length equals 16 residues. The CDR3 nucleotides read TGCAGTGCTAGAGATCCCAGGGTGGGAAACACAGATACGCAGTATTTT. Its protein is CSARDPRVGNTDTQYF.

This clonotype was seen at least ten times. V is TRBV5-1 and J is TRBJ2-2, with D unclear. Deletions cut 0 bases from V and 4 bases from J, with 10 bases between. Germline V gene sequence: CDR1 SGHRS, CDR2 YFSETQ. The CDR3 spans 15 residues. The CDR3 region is CASSLAGPRTGELFF. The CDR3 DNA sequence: TGCGCCAGCAGCTTGGCCGGACCCCGCACCGGGGAGCTGTTTTTT.

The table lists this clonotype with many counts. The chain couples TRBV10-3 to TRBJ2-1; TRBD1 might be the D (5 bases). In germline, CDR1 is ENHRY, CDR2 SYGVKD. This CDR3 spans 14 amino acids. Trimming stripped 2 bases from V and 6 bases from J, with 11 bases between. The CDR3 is CAISEPAGSNEQFF. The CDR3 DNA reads TGTGCCATCAGTGAGCCGGCAGGGTCCAATGAGCAGTTCTTC.

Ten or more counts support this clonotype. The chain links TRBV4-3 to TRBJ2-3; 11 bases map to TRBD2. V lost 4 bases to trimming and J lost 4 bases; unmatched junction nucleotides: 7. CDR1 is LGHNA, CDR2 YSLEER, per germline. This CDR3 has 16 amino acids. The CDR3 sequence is CASSPVAGGPSDTQYF. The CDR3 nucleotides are TGCGCCAGCAGCCCTGTAGCGGGGGGGCCATCAGATACGCAGTATTTT.

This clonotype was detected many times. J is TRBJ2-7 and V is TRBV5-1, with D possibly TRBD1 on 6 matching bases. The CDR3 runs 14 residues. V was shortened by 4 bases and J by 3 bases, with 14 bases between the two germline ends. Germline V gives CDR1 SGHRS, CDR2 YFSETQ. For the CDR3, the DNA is TGCGCCAGCAGCCCGAGGGACACAAACTACGAGCAGTACTTC. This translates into CASSPRDTNYEQYF.

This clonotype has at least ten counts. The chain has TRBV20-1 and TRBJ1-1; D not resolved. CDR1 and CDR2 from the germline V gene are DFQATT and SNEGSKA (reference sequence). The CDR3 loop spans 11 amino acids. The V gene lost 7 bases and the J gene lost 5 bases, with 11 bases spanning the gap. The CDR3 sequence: CSGELGTEAFF. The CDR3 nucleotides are TGCAGTGGAGAACTGGGAACTGAAGCTTTCTTT.

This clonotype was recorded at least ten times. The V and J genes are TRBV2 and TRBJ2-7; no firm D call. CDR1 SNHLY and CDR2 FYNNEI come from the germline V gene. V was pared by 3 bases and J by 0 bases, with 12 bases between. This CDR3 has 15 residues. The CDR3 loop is CASSEWSIYSYEQYV. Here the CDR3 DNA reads TGTGCCAGCAGTGAGTGGTCCATTTACTCCTACGAGCAGTACGTC.

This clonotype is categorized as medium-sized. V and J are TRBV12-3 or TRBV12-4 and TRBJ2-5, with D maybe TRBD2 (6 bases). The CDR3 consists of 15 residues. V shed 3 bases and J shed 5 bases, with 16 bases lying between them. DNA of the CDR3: TGTGCCAGCAGTTTTTCGGGAGAAGAGTGGGAGACCCAGTACTTC. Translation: CASSFSGEEWETQYF.

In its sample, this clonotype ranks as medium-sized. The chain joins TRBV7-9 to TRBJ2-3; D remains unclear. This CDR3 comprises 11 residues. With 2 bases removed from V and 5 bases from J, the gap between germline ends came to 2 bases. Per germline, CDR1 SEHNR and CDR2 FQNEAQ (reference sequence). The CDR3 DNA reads TGTGCCAGCAGCTTACGAGATACGCAGTATTTT. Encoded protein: CASSLRDTQYF.

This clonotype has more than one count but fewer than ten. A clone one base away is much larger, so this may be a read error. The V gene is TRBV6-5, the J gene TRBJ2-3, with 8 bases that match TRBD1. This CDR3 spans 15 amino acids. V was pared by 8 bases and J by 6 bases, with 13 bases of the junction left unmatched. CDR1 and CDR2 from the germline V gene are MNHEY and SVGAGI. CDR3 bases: TGTGCCAGCCGTCAATTACAGGGGGATTTCGATACGCAGTATTTT. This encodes CASRQLQGDFDTQYF.